This entry lists 5 T cell receptor beta chains sequenced from one sample in a study of cytomegalovirus exposure and HLA in healthy donors. The PCR ran on 60 Vbeta and 13 Jbeta primers. Assay used: immunoSEQ multiplex PCR; TCRdb lists only in-frame clones, some missing. The sample lists over 90,000 clones; around 69% were seen once. Sequenced sample: PBMCs. The receptors here all came from a woman in her sixties or seventies in good health and CMV-seropositive.

The rearrangement links TRBV18 to TRBJ2-7; tentatively, D is TRBD2 (6 bases). The CDR3 extends over 16 amino acids. Germline values: CDR1 KGHSH, CDR2 LQKENI. V was cut by 4 bases and J by 0 bases, with 16 bases left in between. The CDR3 bases are TGTGCCAGCTCACGTCTGGGGGGTAAGAGCTCCTACGAGCAGTACTTC. It specifies CASSRLGGKSSYEQYF. The full variable domain, its missing parts supplied by reference TRBV18 and TRBJ2-7, is NAGVMQNPRHLVRRRGQEARLRCSPMKGHSHVYWYRQLPEEGLKFMVYLQKENIIDESGMPKERFSAEFPKEGPSILRIQQVVRGDSAAYFCASSRLGGKSSYEQYFGPGTRLTVT.

This clone was picked up one time. The chain is built from TRBV6-5 and TRBJ1-2; 8 bases match TRBD1. Germline V lookup: CDR1 MNHEY, CDR2 SVGAGI. This CDR3 comprises 15 residues. Losses at the gene ends were 2 bases for V and 8 bases for J; bases not matched to a gene: 10. This CDR3 reads CASSYSRGQTPGYTF. The CDR3 bases are TGTGCCAGCAGTTACAGCAGGGGGCAAACTCCCGGCTACACCTTC.

This clone was observed at least ten times. V usage is TRBV7-3 and J usage is TRBJ2-1, with 8 bases aligning to TRBD2. Germline V gene data show CDR1 as SGHTA and CDR2 as FQGTGA. Trimming cost V 5 bases and J 1 base; bases outside gene matches: 13. The CDR3 totals 18 residues. The CDR3 DNA is TGTGCCAGCAGCCCGGTCACGGTCAGCGGGGGTTCCTACAATGAGCAGTTCTTC. It yields the protein CASSPVTVSGGSYNEQFF.

This clone has just one count. The V and J genes are TRBV5-4 and TRBJ2-1, with 15 bases aligning to TRBD2. The germline V gene has CDR1 SGHNT and CDR2 YYREEE (reference sequence). The ends lost 2 bases at V and 9 bases at J; junction bases unmatched: 3. The CDR3 loop spans 15 amino acids. CDR3 coding DNA: TGTGCCAGCAGCTTTGGACTAGCGGGAGGGGGTGAGCAGTTCTTC. Protein: CASSFGLAGGGEQFF.

The chain couples TRBV2 to TRBJ1-1, with TRBD1 as a possible D gene (6 bases). Germline lookup yields CDR1 SNHLY and CDR2 FYNNEI. This CDR3 contains 15 residues. Trimming took 8 bases from V and 10 from J, leaving 26 bases between them. The CDR3 nucleotides read TGTGCCAGCGGGGGGGCCGGGACACTCGTGAATTTAGCTTTCTTT. Translation: CASGGAGTLVNLAFF.